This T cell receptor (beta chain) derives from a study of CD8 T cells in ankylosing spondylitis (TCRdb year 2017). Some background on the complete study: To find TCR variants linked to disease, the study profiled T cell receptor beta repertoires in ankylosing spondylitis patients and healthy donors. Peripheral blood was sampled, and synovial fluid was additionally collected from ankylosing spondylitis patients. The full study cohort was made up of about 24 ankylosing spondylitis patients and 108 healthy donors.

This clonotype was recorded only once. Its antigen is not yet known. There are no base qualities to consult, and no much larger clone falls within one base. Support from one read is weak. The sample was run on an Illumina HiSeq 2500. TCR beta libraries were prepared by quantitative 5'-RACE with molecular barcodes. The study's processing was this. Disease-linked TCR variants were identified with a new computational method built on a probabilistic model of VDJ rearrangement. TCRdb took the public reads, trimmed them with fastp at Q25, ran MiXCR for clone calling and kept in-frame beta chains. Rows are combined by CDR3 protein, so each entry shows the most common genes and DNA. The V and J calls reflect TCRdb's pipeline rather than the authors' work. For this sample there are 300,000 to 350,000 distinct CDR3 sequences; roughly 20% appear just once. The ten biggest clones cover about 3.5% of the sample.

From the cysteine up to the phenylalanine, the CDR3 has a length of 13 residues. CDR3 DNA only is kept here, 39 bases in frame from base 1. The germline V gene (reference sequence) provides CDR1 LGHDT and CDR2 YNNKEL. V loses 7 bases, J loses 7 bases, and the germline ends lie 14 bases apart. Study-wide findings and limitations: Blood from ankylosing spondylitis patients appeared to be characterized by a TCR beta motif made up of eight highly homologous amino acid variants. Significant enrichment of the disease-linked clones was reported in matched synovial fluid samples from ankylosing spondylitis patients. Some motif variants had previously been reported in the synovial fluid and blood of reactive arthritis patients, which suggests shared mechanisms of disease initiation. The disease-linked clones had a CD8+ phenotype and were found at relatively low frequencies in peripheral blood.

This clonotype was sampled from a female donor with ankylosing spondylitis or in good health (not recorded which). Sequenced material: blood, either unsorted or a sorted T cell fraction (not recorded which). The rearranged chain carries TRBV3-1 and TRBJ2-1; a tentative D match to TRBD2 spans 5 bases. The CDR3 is CASTRAPGNEQFF. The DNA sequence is TGTGCCAGCACCCGAGCCCCGGGGAATGAGCAGTTCTTC.